The rows below give T cell receptor beta chains drawn from one sample of a study of blood T cell repertoires in COVID-19. Here immunoSEQ multiplex PCR was the method, and the copy in TCRdb shows in-frame clones only, minus some. The profile covers around 30,000 clones, with approximately 90% appearing a single time and 3.7% taken by the ten largest. The specimen sequenced was peripheral blood. Receptors were obtained from a man in his 60s with acute or convalescent COVID-19. Each CDR3 is given with its conserved first and last residue. Fields, in order: CDR3 DNA, CDR3 protein, V gene, J gene, clone size, D gene. D genes are given only for firm matches. A row's size may be missing; if present it is once, few, many or a size class.

CDR3 DNA: TGTGCCAGCAGTTTATCCGGGACAGGGAATCAGCCCCAGCATTTT
CDR3 protein: CASSLSGTGNQPQHF
V gene: TRBV28
J gene: TRBJ1-5
clone size: -
D gene: TRBD1

CDR3 DNA: TGTGCCAGCAGCGGACGTGGGACAAAACTCTATGGCTACACCTTC
CDR3 protein: CASSGRGTKLYGYTF
V gene: TRBV9
J gene: TRBJ1-2
clone size: -
D gene: -

CDR3 DNA: TGTGCCAGCAGCCAAGGGGCTAGCGGGAAAGATACGCAGTATTTT
CDR3 protein: CASSQGASGKDTQYF
V gene: TRBV3-1/TRBV3-2
J gene: TRBJ2-3
clone size: -
D gene: TRBD2

CDR3 DNA: TGTGCCACCAGCAGTACCGGGACTACCAATGAGCAGTTCTTC
CDR3 protein: CATSSTGTTNEQFF
V gene: TRBV15
J gene: TRBJ2-1
clone size: -
D gene: TRBD2

CDR3 DNA: TGTGCCAGCAGTTATTCAACAGGGGGCAAGATGTTCTTC
CDR3 protein: CASSYSTGGKMFF
V gene: TRBV11-2
J gene: TRBJ2-1
clone size: -
D gene: TRBD1

CDR3 DNA: TGCGCCAGCAGCCAAGACGGAGGCTCCACTGAAAAACTGTTTTTT
CDR3 protein: CASSQDGGSTEKLFF
V gene: TRBV4-3
J gene: TRBJ1-4
clone size: -
D gene: -

CDR3 DNA: TGTGCCAGCAGCCACGCCGGGACAGGGGGGTCTGGGGCCAACGTCCTGACTTTC
CDR3 protein: CASSHAGTGGSGANVLTF
V gene: TRBV4-2
J gene: TRBJ2-6
clone size: -
D gene: TRBD1

CDR3 DNA: TGTGCCAGTAGTATCTCCAGCGGGAGGGTGGGGGAGACCCAGTACTTC
CDR3 protein: CASSISSGRVGETQYF
V gene: TRBV19
J gene: TRBJ2-5
clone size: -
D gene: TRBD2

CDR3 DNA: TGCAGCGTTGTTGCGGAGACCCAGTACTTC
CDR3 protein: CSVVAETQYF
V gene: TRBV29-1
J gene: TRBJ2-5
clone size: -
D gene: -

CDR3 DNA: TGCAGTGCCCTGGCCCCGGAGGGCCCCCGCACAGATACGCAGTATTTT
CDR3 protein: CSALAPEGPRTDTQYF
V gene: TRBV29-1
J gene: TRBJ2-3
clone size: -
D gene: -

CDR3 DNA: TGTGCCAGCAGTTTGAGGGAGGGGAAGTTCTTC
CDR3 protein: CASSLREGKFF
V gene: TRBV12-3/TRBV12-4
J gene: TRBJ2-1
clone size: -
D gene: TRBD2

CDR3 DNA: TGTGCTAGTAGGGCCGACAGCTCCTACAATGAGCAGTTCTTC
CDR3 protein: CASRADSSYNEQFF
V gene: TRBV12-5
J gene: TRBJ2-1
clone size: -
D gene: -

CDR3 DNA: TGTGCCAGCAGCCCCACTAGCGGGGGTGAGCAGTTCTTC
CDR3 protein: CASSPTSGGEQFF
V gene: TRBV6-6
J gene: TRBJ2-1
clone size: -
D gene: TRBD2

CDR3 DNA: TGTGCCAGCAGCTTAGCGGGACAGCAAAACACTGAAGCTTTCTTT
CDR3 protein: CASSLAGQQNTEAFF
V gene: TRBV11-3
J gene: TRBJ1-1
clone size: -
D gene: TRBD1

CDR3 DNA: TGCGCCAGCAGCCAATCGACTAGCGGGAGTGTCGATACGCAGTATTTT
CDR3 protein: CASSQSTSGSVDTQYF
V gene: TRBV4-3
J gene: TRBJ2-3
clone size: -
D gene: TRBD2

CDR3 DNA: TGTGCCAGCAGCCCTACACAGGGCACTGAAGCTTTCTTT
CDR3 protein: CASSPTQGTEAFF
V gene: TRBV6-4
J gene: TRBJ1-1
clone size: -
D gene: -

CDR3 DNA: TGTGCCAGCAGCGTAGGGGCGTACACTGAAGCTTTCTTT
CDR3 protein: CASSVGAYTEAFF
V gene: TRBV7-6
J gene: TRBJ1-1
clone size: -
D gene: -

CDR3 DNA: TGCGCCAGCAGGAATGACGGCGGCTATTCACCCCTCCACTTT
CDR3 protein: CASRNDGGYSPLHF
V gene: TRBV5-1
J gene: TRBJ1-6
clone size: once
D gene: -

CDR3 DNA: TGTGCCAGCAGCGTAGTGTCTAGCCTTAGCACAGATACGCAGTATTTT
CDR3 protein: CASSVVSSLSTDTQYF
V gene: TRBV9
J gene: TRBJ2-3
clone size: -
D gene: -

CDR3 DNA: TGTGCCAGCAGTTACACAGGGGGTAACGCTTACAATGAGCAGTTCTTC
CDR3 protein: CASSYTGGNAYNEQFF
V gene: TRBV6-5
J gene: TRBJ2-1
clone size: -
D gene: TRBD1

CDR3 DNA: TGTGCCAGCAGCTTAGGGGAGGGATGGACTAGCGGGAGGACCAATGAGCAGTTCTTC
CDR3 protein: CASSLGEGWTSGRTNEQFF
V gene: TRBV7-9
J gene: TRBJ2-1
clone size: -
D gene: TRBD2

CDR3 DNA: TGTGCCAGCAGCTTCGAGGGATCCTACGAGCAGTACTTC
CDR3 protein: CASSFEGSYEQYF
V gene: TRBV11-3
J gene: TRBJ2-7
clone size: -
D gene: -

CDR3 DNA: TGTGCCAGCAGTTTTTCAGCGGTCCAAGAGACCCAGTACTTC
CDR3 protein: CASSFSAVQETQYF
V gene: TRBV27
J gene: TRBJ2-5
clone size: few
D gene: -

CDR3 DNA: TGCGCCAGCAGCCAAGAACGCGCGAACACCGGGGAGCTGTTTTTT
CDR3 protein: CASSQERANTGELFF
V gene: TRBV4-1
J gene: TRBJ2-2
clone size: -
D gene: -

CDR3 DNA: TGTGCCAGCAGCAGGACAGGCGACTATGGCTACACCTTC
CDR3 protein: CASSRTGDYGYTF
V gene: TRBV6-5
J gene: TRBJ1-2
clone size: -
D gene: TRBD1

CDR3 DNA: TGTGCCAGCATAAGAGGCTCCTACGAGCAGTACTTC
CDR3 protein: CASIRGSYEQYF
V gene: TRBV6-5
J gene: TRBJ2-7
clone size: -
D gene: -